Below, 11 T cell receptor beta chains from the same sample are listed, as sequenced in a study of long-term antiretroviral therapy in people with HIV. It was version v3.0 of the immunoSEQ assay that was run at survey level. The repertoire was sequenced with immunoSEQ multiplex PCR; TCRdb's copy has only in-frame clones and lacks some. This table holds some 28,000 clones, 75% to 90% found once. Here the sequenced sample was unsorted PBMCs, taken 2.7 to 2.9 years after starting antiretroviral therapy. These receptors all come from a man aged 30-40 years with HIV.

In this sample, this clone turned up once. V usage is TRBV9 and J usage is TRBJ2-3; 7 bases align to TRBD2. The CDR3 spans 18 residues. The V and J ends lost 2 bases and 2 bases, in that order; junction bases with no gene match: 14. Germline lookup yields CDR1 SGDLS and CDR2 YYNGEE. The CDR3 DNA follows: TGTGCCAGCAGCGTTCAATCGGGCGGGAGTGGTTCCACAGATACGCAGTATTTT. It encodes CASSVQSGGSGSTDTQYF.

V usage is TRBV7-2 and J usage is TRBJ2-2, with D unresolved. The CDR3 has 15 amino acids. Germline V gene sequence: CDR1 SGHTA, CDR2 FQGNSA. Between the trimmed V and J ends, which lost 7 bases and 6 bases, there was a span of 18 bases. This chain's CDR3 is CASTPGVVNPGELFF. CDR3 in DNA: TGTGCCAGCACCCCCGGCGTGGTTAACCCCGGGGAGCTGTTTTTT. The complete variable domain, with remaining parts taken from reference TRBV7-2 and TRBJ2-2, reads GAGVSQSPSNKVTEKGKDVELRCDPISGHTALYWYRQSLGQGLEFLIYFQGNSAPDKSGLPSDRFSAERTGGSVSTLTIQRTQQEDSAVYLCASTPGVVNPGELFFGEGSRLTVL.

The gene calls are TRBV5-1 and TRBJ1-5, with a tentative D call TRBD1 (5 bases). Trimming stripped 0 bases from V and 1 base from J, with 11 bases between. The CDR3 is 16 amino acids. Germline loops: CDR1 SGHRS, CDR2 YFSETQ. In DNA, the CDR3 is TGCGCCAGCAGCTTGGCAGGGACCGAGAGCAATCAGCCCCAGCATTTT. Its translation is CASSLAGTESNQPQHF.

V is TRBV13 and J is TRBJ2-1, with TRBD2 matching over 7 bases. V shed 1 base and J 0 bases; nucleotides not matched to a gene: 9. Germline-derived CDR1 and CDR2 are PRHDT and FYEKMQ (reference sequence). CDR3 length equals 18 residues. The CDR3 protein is CASSLEGVGGSSYNEQFF. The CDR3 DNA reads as TGTGCCAGCAGCTTAGAAGGTGTTGGCGGGAGCTCCTACAATGAGCAGTTCTTC.

CDR3 protein: CASSGGQVGVYGYTF. The CDR3 DNA follows: TGTGCCAGCAGCGGGGGACAGGTGGGCGTCTATGGCTACACCTTC. V gene TRBV5-4 combines with J gene TRBJ1-2; TRBD1 agrees at 8 bases. This CDR3 has 15 amino acids. Germline assignment: CDR1 SGHNT and CDR2 YYREEE (reference sequence). The V gene end was trimmed by 4 bases and the J gene end by 4 bases; junction bases not matched to a gene: 9.

CDR3 coding DNA: TGCGCCAGCAGTTTCGGGACAGGGGCCTACGAGCAGTACTTC. Translated: CASSFGTGAYEQYF. The chain couples TRBV5-1 to TRBJ2-5; 10 bases are a match to TRBD1. TRBJ2-7 explains the end of the DNA better; the J call may be wrong. Germline-derived CDR1 and CDR2 are SGHRS and YFSETQ. CDR3 length equals 14 residues.

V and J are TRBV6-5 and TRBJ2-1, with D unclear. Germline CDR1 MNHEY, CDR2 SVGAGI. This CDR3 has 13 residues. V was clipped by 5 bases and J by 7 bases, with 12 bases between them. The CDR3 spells CASSRYGGNEQFF. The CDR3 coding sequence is TGTGCCAGCAGTCGCTACGGTGGGAATGAGCAGTTCTTC.

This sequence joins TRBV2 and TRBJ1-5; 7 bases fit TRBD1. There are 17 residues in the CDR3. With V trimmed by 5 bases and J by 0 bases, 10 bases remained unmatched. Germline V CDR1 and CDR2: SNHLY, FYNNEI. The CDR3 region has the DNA TGTGCCAGCAGTATAACAGGGGATGGATATAGCAATCAGCCCCAGCATTTT. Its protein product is CASSITGDGYSNQPQHF.

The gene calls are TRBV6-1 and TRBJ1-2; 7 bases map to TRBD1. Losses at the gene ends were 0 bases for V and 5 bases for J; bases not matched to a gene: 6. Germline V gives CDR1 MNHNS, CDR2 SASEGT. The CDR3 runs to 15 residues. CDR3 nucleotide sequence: TGTGCCAGCAGTGAAGCGCAAGGGGGCTGGTATGGCTACACCTTC. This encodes CASSEAQGGWYGYTF.

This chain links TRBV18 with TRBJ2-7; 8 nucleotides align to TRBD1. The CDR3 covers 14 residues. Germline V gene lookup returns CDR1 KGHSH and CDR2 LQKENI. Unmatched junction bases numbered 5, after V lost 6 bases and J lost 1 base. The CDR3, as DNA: TGTGCCAGCTCCCCAGGGGGCGCGTCCTACGAGCAGTACTTC. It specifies CASSPGGASYEQYF.

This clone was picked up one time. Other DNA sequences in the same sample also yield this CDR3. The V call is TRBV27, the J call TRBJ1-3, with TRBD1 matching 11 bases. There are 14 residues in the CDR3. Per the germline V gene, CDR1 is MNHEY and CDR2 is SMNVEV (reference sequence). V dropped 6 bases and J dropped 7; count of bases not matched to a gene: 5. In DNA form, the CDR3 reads TGTGCCAGCAGAGGGACAGGGGGAAAGAACACCATATATTTT. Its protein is CASRGTGGKNTIYF.